The T cell receptor (beta chain) under discussion was sequenced for a study of response to subunit inactivated influenza vaccine. In the case of this clonotype: Its antigen is not known.

Study-wide results and limits: The authors suggested that few new T cells are recruited per seasonal influenza vaccination.

MiXCR, run by TCRdb on the RT-PCR reads, gives a single entry per CDR3 protein. The table includes about 800,000 distinct CDR3 sequences, 21% detected once. The sample here was PBMCs from blood, taken more than 4 days after vaccination. The TCR comes from a man over 45 who received an inactivated influenza vaccine.

The CDR3 bases are TGCAGTGCTAGCCACAACATGAACACTGAAGCTTTCTTT. Its translation is CSASHNMNTEAFF. The chain links TRBV20-1 to TRBJ1-1; D ambiguous. CDR1 is DFQATT and CDR2 is SNEGSKA in the germline V gene (reference sequence). Trimming shortened V by 3 bases and J by 0 bases, and 8 bases separated the two germline ends. CDR3 length: 13 amino acids.